This T cell receptor (beta chain) was recovered during a study of T-cell memory formation after mild COVID-19. The V and J ends lost 3 bases and 2 bases, in that order; junction bases with no gene match: 12. Germline V CDR1 and CDR2: DFQATT, SNEGSKA (reference sequence). CDR3 length: 18 amino acids. A note on this clonotype: Its antigen remains unknown.

Constant-segment-primed 5'RACE gave TCR alpha and TCR beta cDNA libraries with sample barcodes and UMIs. TCRdb passed the 5' RACE reads through MiXCR, listing each CDR3 protein once. The profile shows roughly 310,000 distinct CDR3 sequences, around a sixth of them singletons. Study results and caveats: Cross-reactive memory apparently joined, as some responding clones appeared in pre-infection memory.

Sequencing was performed on PBMCs or a T cell subset sorted from them (not recorded which). The chain is built from TRBV20-1 and TRBJ2-6; TRBD2 aligns across 8 bases. The TCR sequence derives from a man younger than 30 who had mild COVID-19 (a few samples of this study predate the infection). Cell type and time point are not known. The CDR3 spells CSASPLGRVGTGANVLTF. CDR3 bases: TGCAGTGCTAGCCCTCTCGGGAGGGTTGGAACTGGGGCCAACGTCCTGACTTTC.